This T cell receptor beta chain is from a study of T cell responses to AZD1222 COVID-19 vaccine. Looked up from germline, CDR1 is MDHEN and CDR2 is SYDVKM. The CDR3 runs to 13 residues. V gave up 7 bases and J gave up 3 bases, with 13 bases separating them. This clone showed up just once. The table came from immunoSEQ multiplex PCR; TCRdb's copy has only in-frame clones and leaves some out. Among about 140,000 clones listed, around 87% were seen once. The clonotype originates from an adult in good health. V is TRBV28 and J is TRBJ2-7; no clear D. The sample consisted of peripheral blood, taken on day 0 of AZD1222 vaccination. The CDR3 nucleotides read TGTGCCAGCAAACCGGGCTCCAGCTACGAGCAGTACTTC. This gives the protein CASKPGSSYEQYF.